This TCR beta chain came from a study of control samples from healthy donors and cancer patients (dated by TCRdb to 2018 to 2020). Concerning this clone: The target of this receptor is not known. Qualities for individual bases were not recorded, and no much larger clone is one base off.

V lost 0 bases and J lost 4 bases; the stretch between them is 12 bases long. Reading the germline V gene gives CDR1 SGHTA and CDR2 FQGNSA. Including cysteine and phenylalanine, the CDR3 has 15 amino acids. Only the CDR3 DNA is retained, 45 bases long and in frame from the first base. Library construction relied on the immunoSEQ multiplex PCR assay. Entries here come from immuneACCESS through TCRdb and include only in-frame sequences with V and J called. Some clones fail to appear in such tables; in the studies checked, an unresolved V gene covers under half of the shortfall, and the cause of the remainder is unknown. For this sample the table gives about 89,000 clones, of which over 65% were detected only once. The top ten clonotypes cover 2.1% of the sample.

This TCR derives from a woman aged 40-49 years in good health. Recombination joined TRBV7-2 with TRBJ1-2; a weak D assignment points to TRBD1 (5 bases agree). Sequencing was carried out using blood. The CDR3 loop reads CASSLAPGRGYGYTF. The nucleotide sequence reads TGTGCCAGCAGCTTAGCGCCAGGGAGAGGCTATGGCTACACCTTC.